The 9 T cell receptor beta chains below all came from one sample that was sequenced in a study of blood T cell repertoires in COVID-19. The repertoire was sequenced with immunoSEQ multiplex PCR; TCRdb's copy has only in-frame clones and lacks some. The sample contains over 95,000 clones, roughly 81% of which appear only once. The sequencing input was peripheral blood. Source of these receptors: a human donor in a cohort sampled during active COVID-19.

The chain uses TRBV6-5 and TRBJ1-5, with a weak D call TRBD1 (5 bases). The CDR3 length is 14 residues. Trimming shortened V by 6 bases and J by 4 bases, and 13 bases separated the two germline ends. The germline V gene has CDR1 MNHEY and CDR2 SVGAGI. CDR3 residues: CASSRDRVNQPQHF. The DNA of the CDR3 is TGTGCCAGCAGCCGTGACAGAGTTAATCAGCCCCAGCATTTT.

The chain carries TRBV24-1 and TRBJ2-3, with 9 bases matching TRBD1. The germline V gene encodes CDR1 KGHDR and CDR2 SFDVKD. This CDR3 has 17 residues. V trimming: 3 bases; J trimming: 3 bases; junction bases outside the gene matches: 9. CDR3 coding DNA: TGTGCCACCAGTGATGGCCCGGGACAGGGTATAACAGATACGCAGTATTTT. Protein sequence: CATSDGPGQGITDTQYF.

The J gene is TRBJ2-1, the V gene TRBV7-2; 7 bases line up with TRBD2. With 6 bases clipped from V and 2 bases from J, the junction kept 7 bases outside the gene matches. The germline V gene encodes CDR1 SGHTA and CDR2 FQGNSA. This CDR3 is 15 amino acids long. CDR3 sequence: CASSSTGTTYNEQFF. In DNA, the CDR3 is TGTGCCAGCAGTTCAACCGGGACTACCTACAATGAGCAGTTCTTC.

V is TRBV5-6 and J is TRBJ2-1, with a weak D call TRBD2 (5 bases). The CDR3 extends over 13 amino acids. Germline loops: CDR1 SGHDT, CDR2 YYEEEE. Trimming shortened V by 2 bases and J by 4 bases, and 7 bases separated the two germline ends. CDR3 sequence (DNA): TGTGCCAGCAGCTTACTAGAATACAATGAGCAGTTCTTC. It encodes CASSLLEYNEQFF. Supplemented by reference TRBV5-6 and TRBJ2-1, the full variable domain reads DAGVTQSPTHLIKTRGQQVTLRCSPKSGHDTVSWYQQALGQGPQFIFQYYEEEERQRGNFPDRFSGHQFPNYSSELNVNALLLGDSALYLCASSLLEYNEQFFGPGTRLTVL.

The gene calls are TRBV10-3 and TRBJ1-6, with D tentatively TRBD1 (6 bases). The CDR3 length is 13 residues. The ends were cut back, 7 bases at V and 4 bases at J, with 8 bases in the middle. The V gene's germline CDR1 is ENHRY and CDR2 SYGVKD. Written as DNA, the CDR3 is TGTGCCATCAAACAGGGTTATAATTCACCCCTCCACTTT. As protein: CAIKQGYNSPLHF.

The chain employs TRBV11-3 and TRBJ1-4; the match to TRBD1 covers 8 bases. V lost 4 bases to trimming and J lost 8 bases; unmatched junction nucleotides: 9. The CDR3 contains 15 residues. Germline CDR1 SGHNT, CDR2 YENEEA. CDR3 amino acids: CASSSRTGWDEKLFF. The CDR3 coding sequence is TGTGCCAGCAGCTCAAGGACAGGGTGGGACGAAAAACTGTTTTTT. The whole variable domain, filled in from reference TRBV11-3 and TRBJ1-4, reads EAGVVQSPRYKIIEKKQPVAFWCNPISGHNTLYWYLQNLGQGPELLIRYENEEAVDDSQLPKDRFSAERLKGVDSTLKIQPAELGDSAVYLCASSSRTGWDEKLFFGSGTQLSVL.

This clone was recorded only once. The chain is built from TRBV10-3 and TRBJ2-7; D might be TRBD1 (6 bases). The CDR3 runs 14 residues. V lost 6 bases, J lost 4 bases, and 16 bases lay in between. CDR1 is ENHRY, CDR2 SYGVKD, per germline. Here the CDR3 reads CAIRETGSDYEQYF. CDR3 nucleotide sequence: TGTGCCATCAGGGAGACAGGATCCGATTACGAGCAGTACTTC.

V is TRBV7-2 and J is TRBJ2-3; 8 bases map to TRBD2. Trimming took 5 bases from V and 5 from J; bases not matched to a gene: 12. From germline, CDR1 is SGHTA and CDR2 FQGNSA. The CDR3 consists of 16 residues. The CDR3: CASSRLMAGGGDTQYF. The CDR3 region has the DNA TGTGCCAGCAGCCGTTTGATGGCGGGAGGAGGAGATACGCAGTATTTT.

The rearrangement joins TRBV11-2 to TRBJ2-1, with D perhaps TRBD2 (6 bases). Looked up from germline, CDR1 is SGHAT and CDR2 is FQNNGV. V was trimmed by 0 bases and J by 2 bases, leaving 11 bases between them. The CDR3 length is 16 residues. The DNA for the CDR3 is TGTGCCAGCAGCTTAGATCCTTGGGGGGCCTACAATGAGCAGTTCTTC. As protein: CASSLDPWGAYNEQFF.